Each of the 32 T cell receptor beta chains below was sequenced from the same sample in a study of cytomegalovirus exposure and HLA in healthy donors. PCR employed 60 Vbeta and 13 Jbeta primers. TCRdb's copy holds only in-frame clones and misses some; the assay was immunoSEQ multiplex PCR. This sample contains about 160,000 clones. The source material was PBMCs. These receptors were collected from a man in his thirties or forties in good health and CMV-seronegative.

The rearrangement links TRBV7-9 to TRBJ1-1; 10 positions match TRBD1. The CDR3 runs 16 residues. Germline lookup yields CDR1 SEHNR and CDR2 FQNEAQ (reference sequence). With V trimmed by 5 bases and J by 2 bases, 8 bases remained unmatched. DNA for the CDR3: TGTGCCAGCAGCAGTGACAGGGGGCTTCCAAACACTGAAGCTTTCTTT. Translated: CASSSDRGLPNTEAFF.

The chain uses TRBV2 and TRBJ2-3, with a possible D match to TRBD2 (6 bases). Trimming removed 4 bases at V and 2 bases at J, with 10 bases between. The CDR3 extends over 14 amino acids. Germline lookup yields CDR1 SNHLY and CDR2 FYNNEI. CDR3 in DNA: TGTGCCAGCAGTGCCCGCGGGAACACAGATACGCAGTATTTT. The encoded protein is CASSARGNTDTQYF.

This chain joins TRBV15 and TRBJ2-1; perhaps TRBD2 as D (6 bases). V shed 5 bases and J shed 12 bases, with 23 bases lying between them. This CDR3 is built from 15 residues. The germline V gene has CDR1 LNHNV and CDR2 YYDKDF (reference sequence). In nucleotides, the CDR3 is TGTGCCACCAGCGCGAGGACGGGAGACGGGATTATGCAGTTCTTC. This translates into CATSARTGDGIMQFF.

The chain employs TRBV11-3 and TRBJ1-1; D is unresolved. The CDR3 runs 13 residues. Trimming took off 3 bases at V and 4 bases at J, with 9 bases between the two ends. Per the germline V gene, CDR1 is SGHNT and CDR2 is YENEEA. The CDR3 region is CASSFGGGTEAFF. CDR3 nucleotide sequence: TGTGCCAGCAGCTTCGGTGGAGGCACTGAAGCTTTCTTT. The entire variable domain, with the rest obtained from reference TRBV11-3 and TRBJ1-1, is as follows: EAGVVQSPRYKIIEKKQPVAFWCNPISGHNTLYWYLQNLGQGPELLIRYENEEAVDDSQLPKDRFSAERLKGVDSTLKIQPAELGDSAVYLCASSFGGGTEAFFGQGTRLTVV.

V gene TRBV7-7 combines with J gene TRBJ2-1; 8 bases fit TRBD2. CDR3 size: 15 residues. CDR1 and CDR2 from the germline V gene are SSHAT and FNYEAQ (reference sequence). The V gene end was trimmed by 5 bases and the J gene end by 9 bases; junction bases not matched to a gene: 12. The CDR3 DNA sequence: TGTGCCAGCAGCCCGTCTAGTGGCCGGGGGGGTGAGCAGTTCTTC. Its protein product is CASSPSSGRGGEQFF.

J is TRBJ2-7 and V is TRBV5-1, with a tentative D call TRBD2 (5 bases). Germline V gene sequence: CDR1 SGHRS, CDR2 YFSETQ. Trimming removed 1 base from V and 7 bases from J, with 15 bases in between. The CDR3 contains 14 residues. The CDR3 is CASSLRTSTGEQYF. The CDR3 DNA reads TGCGCCAGCAGCTTGCGGACCTCAACGGGGGAGCAGTACTTC.

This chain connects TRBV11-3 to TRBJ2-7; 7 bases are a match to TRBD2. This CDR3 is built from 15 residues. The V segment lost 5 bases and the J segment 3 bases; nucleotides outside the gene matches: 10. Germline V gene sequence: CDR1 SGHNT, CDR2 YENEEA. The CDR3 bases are TGTGCCAGCAGCAATAAGCGGGATTGGGACTACGAGCAGTACTTC. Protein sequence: CASSNKRDWDYEQYF. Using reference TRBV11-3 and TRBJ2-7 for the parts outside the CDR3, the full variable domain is EAGVVQSPRYKIIEKKQPVAFWCNPISGHNTLYWYLQNLGQGPELLIRYENEEAVDDSQLPKDRFSAERLKGVDSTLKIQPAELGDSAVYLCASSNKRDWDYEQYFGPGTRLTVT.

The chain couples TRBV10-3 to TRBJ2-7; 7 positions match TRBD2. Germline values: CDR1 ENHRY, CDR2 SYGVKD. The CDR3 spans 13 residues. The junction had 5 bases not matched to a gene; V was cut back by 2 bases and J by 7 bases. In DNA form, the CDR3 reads TGTGCCATCAGTGAGGGGAGGGCGGGGGAGCAGTACTTC. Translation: CAISEGRAGEQYF.

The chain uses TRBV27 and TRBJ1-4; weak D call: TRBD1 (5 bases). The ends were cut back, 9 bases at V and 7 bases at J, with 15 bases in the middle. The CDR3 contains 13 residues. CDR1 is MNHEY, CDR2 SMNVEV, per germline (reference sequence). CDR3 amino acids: CASRQTQPEKLFF. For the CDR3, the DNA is TGTGCCAGTCGACAGACCCAACCTGAAAAACTGTTTTTT.

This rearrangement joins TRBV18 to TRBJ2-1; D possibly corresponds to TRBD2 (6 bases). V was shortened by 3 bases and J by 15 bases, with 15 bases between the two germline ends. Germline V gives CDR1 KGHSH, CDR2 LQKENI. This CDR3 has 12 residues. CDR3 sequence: CASSPSREKLFF. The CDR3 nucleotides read TGTGCCAGCTCACCGTCCCGGGAGAAGCTGTTCTTC.

CDR3 in DNA: TGTGCCAGCAGATTGACAGGCAGGGGTGAAAAACTGTTTTTT. It yields the protein CASRLTGRGEKLFF. The gene calls are TRBV27 and TRBJ1-4, with D possibly being TRBD1 (6 bases). Trimming took 6 bases from V and 7 from J, leaving 15 bases between them. This CDR3 region has 14 residues. Germline CDR1 reads MNHEY; CDR2 reads SMNVEV (reference sequence).

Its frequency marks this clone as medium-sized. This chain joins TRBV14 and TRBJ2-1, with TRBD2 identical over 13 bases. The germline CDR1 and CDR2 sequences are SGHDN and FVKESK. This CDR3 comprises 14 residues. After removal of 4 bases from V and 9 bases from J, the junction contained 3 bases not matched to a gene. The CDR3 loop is CASSLGLAGTEQFF. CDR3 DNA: TGTGCCAGCAGCCTGGGACTAGCGGGAACTGAGCAGTTCTTC.

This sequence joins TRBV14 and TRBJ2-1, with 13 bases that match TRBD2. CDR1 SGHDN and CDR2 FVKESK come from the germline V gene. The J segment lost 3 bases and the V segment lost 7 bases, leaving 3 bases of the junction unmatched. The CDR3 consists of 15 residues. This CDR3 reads CASKRTSGSYNEQFF. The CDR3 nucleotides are TGTGCCAGCAAACGGACTAGCGGGAGCTACAATGAGCAGTTCTTC. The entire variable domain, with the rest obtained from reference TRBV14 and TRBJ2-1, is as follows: EAGVTQFPSHSVIEKGQTVTLRCDPISGHDNLYWYRRVMGKEIKFLLHFVKESKQDESGMPNNRFLAERTGGTYSTLKVQPAELEDSGVYFCASKRTSGSYNEQFFGPGTRLTVL.

The CDR3 is CASSRASGTGLRETQYF. In DNA, the CDR3 is TGTGCCAGCAGTCGAGCGTCCGGGACAGGTCTGAGAGAGACCCAGTACTTC. The chain has TRBV5-8 and TRBJ2-5, with 8 bases fitting TRBD1. The CDR3 contains 17 residues. Germline CDR1 and CDR2: SGHTS and YDEGEE. Germline trimming cut 5 bases from V and 4 bases from J; bases unmatched to any gene: 16.

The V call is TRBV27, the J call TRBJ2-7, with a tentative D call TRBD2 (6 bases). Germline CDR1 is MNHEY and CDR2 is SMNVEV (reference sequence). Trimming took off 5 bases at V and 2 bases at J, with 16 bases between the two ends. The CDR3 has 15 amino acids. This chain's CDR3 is CASSRSPTSPYEQYF. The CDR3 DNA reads TGTGCCAGCAGTCGGAGTCCGACTAGTCCCTACGAGCAGTACTTC.

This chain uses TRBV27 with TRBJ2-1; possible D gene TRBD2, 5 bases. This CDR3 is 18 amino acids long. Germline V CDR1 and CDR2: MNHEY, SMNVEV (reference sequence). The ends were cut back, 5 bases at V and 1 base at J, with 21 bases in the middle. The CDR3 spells CASSPLRGYPRSYNEQFF. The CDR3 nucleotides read TGTGCCAGCAGTCCCCTTCGCGGGTACCCACGGTCCTACAATGAGCAGTTCTTC.

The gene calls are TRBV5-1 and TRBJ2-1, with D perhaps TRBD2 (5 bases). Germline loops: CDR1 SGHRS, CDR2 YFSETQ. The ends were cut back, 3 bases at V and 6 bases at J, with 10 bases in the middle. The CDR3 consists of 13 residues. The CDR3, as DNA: TGCGCCAGCAGCTGGGGAGCCTCCAATGAGCAGTTCTTC. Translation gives CASSWGASNEQFF.

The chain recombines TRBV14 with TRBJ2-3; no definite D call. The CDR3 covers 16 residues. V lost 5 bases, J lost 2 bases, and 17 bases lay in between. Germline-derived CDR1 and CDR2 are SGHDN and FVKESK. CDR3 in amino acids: CASSSTRRSATDTQYF. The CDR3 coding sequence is TGTGCCAGCAGCTCTACGAGGCGGAGCGCCACAGATACGCAGTATTTT.

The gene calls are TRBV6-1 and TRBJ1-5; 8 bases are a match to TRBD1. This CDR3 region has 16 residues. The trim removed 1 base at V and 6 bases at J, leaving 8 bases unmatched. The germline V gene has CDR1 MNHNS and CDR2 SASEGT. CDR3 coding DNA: TGTGCCAGCAGTGAAGATATCAGGGGGCCTTTTCAGCCCCAGCATTTT. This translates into CASSEDIRGPFQPQHF.

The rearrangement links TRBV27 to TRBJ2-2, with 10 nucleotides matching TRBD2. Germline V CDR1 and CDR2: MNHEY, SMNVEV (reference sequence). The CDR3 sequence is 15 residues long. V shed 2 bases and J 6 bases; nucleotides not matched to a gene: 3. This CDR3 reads CASSLDLAGAGELFF. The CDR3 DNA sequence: TGTGCCAGCAGTTTAGACCTAGCGGGAGCCGGGGAGCTGTTTTTT.

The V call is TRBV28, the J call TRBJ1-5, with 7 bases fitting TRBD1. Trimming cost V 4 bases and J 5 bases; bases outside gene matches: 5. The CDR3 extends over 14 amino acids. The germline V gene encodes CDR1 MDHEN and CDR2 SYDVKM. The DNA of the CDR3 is TGTGCCAGCAGTTCCGGACAGGTGGATCAGCCCCAGCATTTT. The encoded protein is CASSSGQVDQPQHF. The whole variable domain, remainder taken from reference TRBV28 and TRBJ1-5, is DVKVTQSSRYLVKRTGEKVFLECVQDMDHENMFWYRQDPGLGLRLIYFSYDVKMKEKGDIPEGYSVSREKKERFSLILESASTNQTSMYLCASSSGQVDQPQHFGDGTRLSIL.

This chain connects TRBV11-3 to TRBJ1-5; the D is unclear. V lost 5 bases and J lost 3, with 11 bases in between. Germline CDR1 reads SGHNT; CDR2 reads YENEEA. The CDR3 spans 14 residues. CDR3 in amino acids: CASSVSGINQPQHF. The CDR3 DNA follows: TGTGCCAGCAGCGTGTCGGGAATCAATCAGCCCCAGCATTTT.

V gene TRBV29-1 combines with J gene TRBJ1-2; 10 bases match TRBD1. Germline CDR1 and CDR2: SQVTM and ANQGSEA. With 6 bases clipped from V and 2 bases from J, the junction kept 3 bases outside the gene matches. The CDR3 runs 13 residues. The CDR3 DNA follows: TGCAGCGTGGGGACAGGGGCGAACTATGGCTACACCTTC. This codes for CSVGTGANYGYTF.

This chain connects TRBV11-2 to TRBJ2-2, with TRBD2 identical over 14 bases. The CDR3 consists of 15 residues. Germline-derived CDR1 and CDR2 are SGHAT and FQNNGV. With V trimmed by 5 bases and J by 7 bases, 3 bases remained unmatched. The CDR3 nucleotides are TGTGCCAGCAGCCGGGGACTAGCGGGAGTCGGGGAGCTGTTTTTT. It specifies CASSRGLAGVGELFF.

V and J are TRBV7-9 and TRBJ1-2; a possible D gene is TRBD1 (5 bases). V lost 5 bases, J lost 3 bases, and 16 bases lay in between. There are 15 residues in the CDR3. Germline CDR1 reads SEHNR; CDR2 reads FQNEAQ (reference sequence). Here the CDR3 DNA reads TGTGCCAGCAGCCCTACGGCCAGGGAGGACTATGGCTACACCTTC. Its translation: CASSPTAREDYGYTF.

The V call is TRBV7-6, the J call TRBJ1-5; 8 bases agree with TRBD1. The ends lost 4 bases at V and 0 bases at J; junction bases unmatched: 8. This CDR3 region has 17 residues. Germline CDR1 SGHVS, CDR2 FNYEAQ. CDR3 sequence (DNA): TGTGCCAGCAGCTCTACGACAGGGGAATATAGCAATCAGCCCCAGCATTTT. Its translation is CASSSTTGEYSNQPQHF.

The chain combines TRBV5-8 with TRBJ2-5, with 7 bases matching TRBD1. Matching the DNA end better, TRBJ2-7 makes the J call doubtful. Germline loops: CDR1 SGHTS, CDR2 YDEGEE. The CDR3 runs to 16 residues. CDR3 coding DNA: TGTGCCAGCAGCGCCGGTGGGGACAGCCTAACCTACGAGCAGTACTTC. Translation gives CASSAGGDSLTYEQYF.

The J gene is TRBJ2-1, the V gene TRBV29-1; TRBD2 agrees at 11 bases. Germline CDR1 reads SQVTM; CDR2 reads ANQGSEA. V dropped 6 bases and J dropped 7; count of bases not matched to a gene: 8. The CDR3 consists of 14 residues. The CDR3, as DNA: TGCAGCGTGGACACTAGCGGGAGCAGGAATGAGCAGTTCTTC. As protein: CSVDTSGSRNEQFF.

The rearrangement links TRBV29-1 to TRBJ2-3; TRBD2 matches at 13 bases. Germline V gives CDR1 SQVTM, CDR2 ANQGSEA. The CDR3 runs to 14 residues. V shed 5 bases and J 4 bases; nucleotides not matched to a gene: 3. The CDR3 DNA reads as TGCAGCGTTCTGACTAGCGGGAGGTCAGATACGCAGTATTTT. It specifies CSVLTSGRSDTQYF.

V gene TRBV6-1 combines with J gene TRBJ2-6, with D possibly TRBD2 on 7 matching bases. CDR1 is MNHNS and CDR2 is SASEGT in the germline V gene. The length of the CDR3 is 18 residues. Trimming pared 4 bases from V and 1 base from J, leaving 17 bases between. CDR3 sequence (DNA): TGTGCCAGCAGTGTCGGCAGGGGAGGGTTTTCTGGGGCCAACGTCCTGACTTTC. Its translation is CASSVGRGGFSGANVLTF.

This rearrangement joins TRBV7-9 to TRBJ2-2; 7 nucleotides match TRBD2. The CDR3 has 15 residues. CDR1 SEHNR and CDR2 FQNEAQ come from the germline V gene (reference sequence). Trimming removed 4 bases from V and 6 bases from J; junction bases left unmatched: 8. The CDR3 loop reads CASSSAGTTPGELFF. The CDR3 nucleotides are TGTGCCAGCAGCTCCGCCGGGACTACCCCCGGGGAGCTGTTTTTT.

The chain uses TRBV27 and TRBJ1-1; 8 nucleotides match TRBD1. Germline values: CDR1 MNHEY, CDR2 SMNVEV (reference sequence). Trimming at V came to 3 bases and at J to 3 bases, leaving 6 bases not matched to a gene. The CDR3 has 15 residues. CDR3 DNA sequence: TGTGCCAGCAGTTTTTCACAGGGGGGGCACACTGAAGCTTTCTTT. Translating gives CASSFSQGGHTEAFF.